What follows describes a single TCR beta chain. These data come from a study of blood T cell repertoires in COVID-19. Study summary: PBMCs, B-cell-depleted T cells, or T cells provided the cDNA or gDNA that made up the material.

Trimming removed 0 bases from V and 4 bases from J, with 10 bases in between. The CDR3 loop spans 15 amino acids. Germline assignment: CDR1 LGHNA and CDR2 YSLEER. TCRdb's copy holds only in-frame clones and misses some; the assay was immunoSEQ multiplex PCR. Found here are 90,000 to 120,000 clones, roughly four fifths of them singletons; the top ten hold under 5%. This chain joins TRBV4-3 and TRBJ1-5; D gene ambiguous. The receptor was derived from a woman aged 70-85 years with acute or convalescent COVID-19. Sequencing was carried out using peripheral blood. The CDR3 here is CASSQDRLPNQPQHF. The CDR3 region has the DNA TGCGCCAGCAGCCAAGACAGGCTCCCAAATCAGCCCCAGCATTTT.